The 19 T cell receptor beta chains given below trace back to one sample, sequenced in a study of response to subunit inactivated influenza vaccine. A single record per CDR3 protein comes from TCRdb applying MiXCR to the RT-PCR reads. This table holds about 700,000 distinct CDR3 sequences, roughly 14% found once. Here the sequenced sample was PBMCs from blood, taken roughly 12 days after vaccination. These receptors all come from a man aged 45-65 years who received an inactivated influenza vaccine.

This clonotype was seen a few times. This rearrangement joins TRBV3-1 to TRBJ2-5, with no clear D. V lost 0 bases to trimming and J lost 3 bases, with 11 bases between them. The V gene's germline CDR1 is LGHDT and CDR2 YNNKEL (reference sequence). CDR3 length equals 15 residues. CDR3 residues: CASSQEARIEETQYF. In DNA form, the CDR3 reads TGTGCCAGCAGCCAAGAGGCCAGAATAGAAGAGACCCAGTACTTC.

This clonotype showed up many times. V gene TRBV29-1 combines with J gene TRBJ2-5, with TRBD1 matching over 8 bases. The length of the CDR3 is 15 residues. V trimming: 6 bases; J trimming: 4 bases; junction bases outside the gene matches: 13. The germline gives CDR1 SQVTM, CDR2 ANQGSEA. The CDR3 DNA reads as TGCAGCGTAGGATCAGGGGGCACCGCCTTAGAGACCCAGTACTTC. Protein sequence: CSVGSGGTALETQYF.

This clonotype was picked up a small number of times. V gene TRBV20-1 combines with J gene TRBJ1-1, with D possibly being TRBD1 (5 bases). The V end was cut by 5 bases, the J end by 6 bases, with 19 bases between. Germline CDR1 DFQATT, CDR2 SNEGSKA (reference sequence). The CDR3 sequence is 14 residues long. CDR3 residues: CSAPYGGFIAEAFF. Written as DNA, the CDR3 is TGCAGTGCTCCCTACGGGGGATTTATCGCTGAAGCTTTCTTT.

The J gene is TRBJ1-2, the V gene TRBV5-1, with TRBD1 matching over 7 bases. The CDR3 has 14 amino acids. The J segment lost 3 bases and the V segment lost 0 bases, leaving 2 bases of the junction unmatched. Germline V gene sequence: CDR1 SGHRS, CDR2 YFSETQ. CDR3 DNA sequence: TGCGCCAGCAGCTTGGACGGGACAGACTATGGCTACACCTTC. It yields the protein CASSLDGTDYGYTF.

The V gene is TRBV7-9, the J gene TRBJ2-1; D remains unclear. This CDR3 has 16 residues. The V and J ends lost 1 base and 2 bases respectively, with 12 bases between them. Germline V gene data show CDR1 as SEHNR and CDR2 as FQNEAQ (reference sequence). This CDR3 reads CASSLGTGRPYNEQFF. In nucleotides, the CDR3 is TGTGCCAGCAGCTTAGGAACGGGCAGGCCCTACAATGAGCAGTTCTTC.

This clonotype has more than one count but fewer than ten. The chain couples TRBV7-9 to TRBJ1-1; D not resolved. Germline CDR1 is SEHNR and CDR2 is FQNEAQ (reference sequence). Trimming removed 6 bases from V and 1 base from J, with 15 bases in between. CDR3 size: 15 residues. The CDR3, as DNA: TGTGCCAGCAGGTCCTGGACGCAAGCGAACACTGAAGCTTTCTTT. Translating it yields CASRSWTQANTEAFF.

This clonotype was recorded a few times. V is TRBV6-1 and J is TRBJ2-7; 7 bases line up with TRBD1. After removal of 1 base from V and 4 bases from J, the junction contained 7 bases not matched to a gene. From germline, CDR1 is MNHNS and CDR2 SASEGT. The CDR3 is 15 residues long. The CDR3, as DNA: TGTGCCAGCAGTGAAGGACAGGGTATAGGTTACGAGCAGTACTTC. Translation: CASSEGQGIGYEQYF.

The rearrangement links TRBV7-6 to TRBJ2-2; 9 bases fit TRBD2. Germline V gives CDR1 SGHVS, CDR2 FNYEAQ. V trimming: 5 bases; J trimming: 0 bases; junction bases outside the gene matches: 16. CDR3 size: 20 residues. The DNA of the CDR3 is TGTGCCAGCAGCCCAGGGACTAGCAGATTCTCGTTCGCGAACACCGGGGAGCTGTTTTTT. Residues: CASSPGTSRFSFANTGELFF. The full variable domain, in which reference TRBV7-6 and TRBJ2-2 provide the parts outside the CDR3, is GAGVSQSPRYKVTKRGQDVALRCDPISGHVSLYWYRQALGQGPEFLTYFNYEAQQDKSGLPNDRFSAERPEGSISTLTIQRTEQRDSAMYRCASSPGTSRFSFANTGELFFGEGSRLTVL.

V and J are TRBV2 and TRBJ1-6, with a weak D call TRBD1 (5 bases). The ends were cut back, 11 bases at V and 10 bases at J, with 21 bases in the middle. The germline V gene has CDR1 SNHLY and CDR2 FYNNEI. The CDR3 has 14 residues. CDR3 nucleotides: TGTGCCGGGTCCAGGGTCGTGGATTTCTCACCCCTCCACTTT. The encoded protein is CAGSRVVDFSPLHF.

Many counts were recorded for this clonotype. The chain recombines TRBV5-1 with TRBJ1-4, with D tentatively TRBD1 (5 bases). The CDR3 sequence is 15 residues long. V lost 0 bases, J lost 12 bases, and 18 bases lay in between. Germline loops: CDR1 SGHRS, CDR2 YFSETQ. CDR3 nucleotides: TGCGCCAGCAGCTTGGCCGTAGGGACGGTGACGGAACTGTTTTTT. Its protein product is CASSLAVGTVTELFF.

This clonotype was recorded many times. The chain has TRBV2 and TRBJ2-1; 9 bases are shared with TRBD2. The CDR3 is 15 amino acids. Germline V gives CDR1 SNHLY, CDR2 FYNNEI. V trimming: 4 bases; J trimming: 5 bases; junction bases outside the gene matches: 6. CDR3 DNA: TGTGCCAGCAGTGGGGTAGCGGGAGTGAACAATGAGCAGTTCTTC. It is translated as CASSGVAGVNNEQFF.

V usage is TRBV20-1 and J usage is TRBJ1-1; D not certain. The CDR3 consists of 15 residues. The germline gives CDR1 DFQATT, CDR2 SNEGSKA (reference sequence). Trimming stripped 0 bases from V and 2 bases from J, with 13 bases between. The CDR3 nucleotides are TGCAGTGCTAGAGATTTACAGACAAAAAACACTGAAGCTTTCTTT. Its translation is CSARDLQTKNTEAFF.

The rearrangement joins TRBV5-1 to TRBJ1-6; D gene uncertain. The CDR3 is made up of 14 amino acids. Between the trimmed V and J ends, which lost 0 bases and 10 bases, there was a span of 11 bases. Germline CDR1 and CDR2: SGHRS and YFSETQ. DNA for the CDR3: TGCGCCAGCAGCTTGGCCGGGAGGGAATCACCCCTCCACTTT. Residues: CASSLAGRESPLHF.

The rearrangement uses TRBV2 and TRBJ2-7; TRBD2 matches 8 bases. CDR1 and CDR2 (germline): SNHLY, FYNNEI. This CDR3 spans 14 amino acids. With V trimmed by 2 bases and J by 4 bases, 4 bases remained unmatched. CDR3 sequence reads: CASSELASGYEQYF. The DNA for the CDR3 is TGTGCCAGCAGTGAATTGGCTAGCGGGTACGAGCAGTACTTC.

CDR3 sequence reads: CASSYFGQGDPQHF. In DNA, the CDR3 is TGTGCCAGCAGTTACTTCGGGCAGGGAGACCCCCAGCATTTT. This chain links TRBV6-2 or TRBV6-3 with TRBJ1-5; a weak D match, TRBD1 (5 bases). This CDR3 is 14 amino acids long. V was pared by 1 base and J by 10 bases, with 14 bases between. CDR1 is MNHEY and CDR2 is SVGEGT in the germline V gene.

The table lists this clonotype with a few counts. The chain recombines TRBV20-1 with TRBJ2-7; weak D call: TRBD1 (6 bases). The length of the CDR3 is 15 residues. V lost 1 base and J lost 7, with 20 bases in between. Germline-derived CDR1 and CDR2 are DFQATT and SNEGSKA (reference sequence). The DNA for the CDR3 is TGCAGTGCTAGAGGGAACAGGGACCCCCGGTGGGAGCAGTACTTC. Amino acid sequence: CSARGNRDPRWEQYF.

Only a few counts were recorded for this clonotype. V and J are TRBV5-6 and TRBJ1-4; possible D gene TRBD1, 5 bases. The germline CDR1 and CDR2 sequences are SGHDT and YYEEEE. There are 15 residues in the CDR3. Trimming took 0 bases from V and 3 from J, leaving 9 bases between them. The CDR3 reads CASSLERDSNEKLFF. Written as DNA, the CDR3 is TGTGCCAGCAGCTTGGAACGGGACTCTAATGAAAAACTGTTTTTT.

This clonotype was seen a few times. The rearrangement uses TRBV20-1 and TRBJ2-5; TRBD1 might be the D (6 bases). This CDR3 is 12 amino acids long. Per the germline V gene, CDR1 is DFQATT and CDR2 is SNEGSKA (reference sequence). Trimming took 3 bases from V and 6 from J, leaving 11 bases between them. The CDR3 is CSASRQGQTQYF. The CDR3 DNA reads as TGCAGTGCTAGTAGGCAGGGGCAGACCCAGTACTTC.

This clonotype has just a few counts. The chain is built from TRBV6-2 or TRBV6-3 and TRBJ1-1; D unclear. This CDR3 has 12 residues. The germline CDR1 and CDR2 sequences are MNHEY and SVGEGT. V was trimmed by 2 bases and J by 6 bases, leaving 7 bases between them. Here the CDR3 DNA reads TGTGCCAGCAGTTACATGAGGGCTGAAGCTTTCTTT. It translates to CASSYMRAEAFF.